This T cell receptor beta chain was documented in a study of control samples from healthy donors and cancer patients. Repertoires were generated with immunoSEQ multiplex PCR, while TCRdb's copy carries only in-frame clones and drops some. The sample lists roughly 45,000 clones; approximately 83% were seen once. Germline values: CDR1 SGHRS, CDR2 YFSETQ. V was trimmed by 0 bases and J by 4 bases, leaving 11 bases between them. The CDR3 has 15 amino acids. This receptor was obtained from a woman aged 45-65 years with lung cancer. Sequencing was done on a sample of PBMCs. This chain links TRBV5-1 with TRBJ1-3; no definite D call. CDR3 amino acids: CASSLAGSEGNTIYF. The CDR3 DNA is TGCGCCAGCAGCTTGGCTGGCAGCGAAGGAAACACCATATATTTT. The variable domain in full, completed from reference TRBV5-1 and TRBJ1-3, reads KAGVTQTPRYLIKTRGQQVTLSCSPISGHRSVSWYQQTPGQGLQFLFEYFSETQRNKGNFPGRFSGRQFSNSRSEMNVSTLELGDSALYLCASSLAGSEGNTIYFGEGSWLTVV.